The 25 T cell receptor beta chains listed next were all sequenced from one sample in a study of monozygotic twins with inflammatory bowel disease. With the 5' RACE reads reprocessed, TCRdb shows one record per CDR3 protein and no DNA. The repertoire table contains 200,000 to 250,000 distinct CDR3 sequences. Sequenced material: blood. These receptors all stem from a human donor with ulcerative colitis or Crohn's disease, or a healthy co-twin of an affected twin (not recorded which).

The V call is TRBV6-5, the J call TRBJ2-2; the D call from TCRdb, TRBD1, cannot be confirmed without DNA. The CDR3 is made up of 19 amino acids. CDR1 MNHEY and CDR2 SVGAGI come from the germline V gene. The CDR3 protein is CASSYNSLRQGAHTGELFF.

The chain uses TRBV5-4 and TRBJ2-7. The CDR3 contains 13 residues. CDR1 and CDR2 from the germline V gene are SGHNT and YYREEE (reference sequence). This chain's CDR3 is CASSLDYIYEQYF.

The chain employs TRBV5-1 and TRBJ2-1; the TCRdb D gene call, TRBD2, has no DNA to confirm it. The CDR3 totals 15 residues. Germline-derived CDR1 and CDR2 are SGHRS and YFSETQ. This CDR3 reads CASSLVAGSYNEQFF.

The gene calls are TRBV18 and TRBJ2-3. Per the germline V gene, CDR1 is KGHSH and CDR2 is LQKENI. The CDR3 runs to 15 residues. The CDR3 loop reads CASSPSSRDTDTQYF. The full variable domain, completed using reference TRBV18 and TRBJ2-3, is NAGVMQNPRHLVRRRGQEARLRCSPMKGHSHVYWYRQLPEEGLKFMVYLQKENIIDESGMPKERFSAEFPKEGPSILRIQQVVRGDSAAYFCASSPSSRDTDTQYFGPGTRLTVL.

V gene TRBV5-6 combines with J gene TRBJ1-3; the TRBD1 assignment by TCRdb is unverifiable without DNA. The CDR3 has 17 residues. From germline, CDR1 is SGHDT and CDR2 YYEEEE. CDR3 amino acids: CASSSIQGAGSGNTIYF.

The genes are TRBV5-6 and TRBJ1-3; the TRBD1 assignment by TCRdb is unverifiable without DNA. In germline, CDR1 is SGHDT, CDR2 YYEEEE. The CDR3 sequence is 16 residues long. The CDR3 spells CASSLTGSPSGNTIYF.

V and J are TRBV3-1 and TRBJ1-2. The CDR3 is 16 residues long. Germline assignment: CDR1 LGHDT and CDR2 YNNKEL (reference sequence). The CDR3 reads CASSQVPTEIVYGYTF.

The rearrangement links TRBV11-1 to TRBJ2-7; without DNA, the TCRdb call of TRBD2 cannot be checked. The CDR3 length is 19 residues. CDR1 SGHAT and CDR2 FQDESV come from the germline V gene (reference sequence). CDR3 loop: CASSAPVGLAGVRSYEQYF.

The genes are TRBV6-1 and TRBJ1-5; checking the TCRdb D call of TRBD1 is not possible without DNA. The CDR3 covers 15 residues. CDR1 MNHNS and CDR2 SASEGT come from the germline V gene. The CDR3 loop reads CASSLVDSSNQPQHF.

V gene TRBV9 combines with J gene TRBJ2-1; the D call from TCRdb, TRBD2, cannot be confirmed without DNA. Germline assignment: CDR1 SGDLS and CDR2 YYNGEE. This CDR3 has 15 amino acids. CDR3 loop: CASSLSGRGGNEQFF.

J is TRBJ2-1 and V is TRBV6-5. From germline, CDR1 is MNHEY and CDR2 SVGAGI. CDR3 length equals 16 residues. This CDR3 is CASSYFGSAPYNEQFF.

The chain recombines TRBV20-1 with TRBJ2-3; the TRBD2 assignment by TCRdb is unverifiable without DNA. Germline CDR1 and CDR2: DFQATT and SNEGSKA (reference sequence). CDR3 length: 18 residues. Here the CDR3 reads CSARLLGLAGPLTDTQYF.

V and J are TRBV28 and TRBJ1-1; TCRdb's D call of TRBD1 is untestable without DNA. The CDR3 sequence is 18 residues long. Germline V gene lookup returns CDR1 MDHEN and CDR2 SYDVKM. CDR3 protein: CASSLATITPLENTEAFF.

The rearrangement joins TRBV29-1 to TRBJ2-7; checking the TCRdb D call of TRBD1 is not possible without DNA. The CDR3 runs 13 residues. Germline CDR1 and CDR2: SQVTM and ANQGSEA. The CDR3 here is CSALTDSSYEQYF.

The chain joins TRBV6-6 to TRBJ1-2; the TCRdb D gene call, TRBD1, has no DNA to confirm it. This CDR3 comprises 13 residues. Germline CDR1 reads MNHNY; CDR2 reads SVGAGI (reference sequence). CDR3 region: CASSYGADYGYTF.

This chain links TRBV4-1 with TRBJ1-4; TCRdb's D call of TRBD1 is untestable without DNA. The CDR3 has 15 residues. CDR1 MGHRA and CDR2 YSYEKL come from the germline V gene. This CDR3 reads CASSEETGYNEKLFF.

V usage is TRBV11-2 and J usage is TRBJ2-2. CDR3 length equals 13 residues. Germline CDR1 SGHAT, CDR2 FQNNGV. The CDR3 region is CASSLATPGELFF.

The J gene is TRBJ2-3, the V gene TRBV25-1; TCRdb selects TRBD2, and the lack of DNA leaves this call unchecked. The germline V gene has CDR1 MGHDK and CDR2 SYGVNS. The CDR3 is 14 amino acids. The CDR3 sequence: CASRASGFTDTQYF. The entire variable domain, with the rest obtained from reference TRBV25-1 and TRBJ2-3, is as follows: EADIYQTPRYLVIGTGKKITLECSQTMGHDKMYWYQQDPGMELHLIHYSYGVNSTEKGDLSSESTVSRIRTEHFPLTLESARPSHTSQYLCASRASGFTDTQYFGPGTRLTVL.

The chain employs TRBV5-1 and TRBJ2-2; TCRdb indicates TRBD1, and absent DNA this call remains unverified. The V gene's germline CDR1 is SGHRS and CDR2 YFSETQ. The CDR3 runs 14 residues. The CDR3 sequence is CASTLRGSTGELFF. Variable domain in full (rest from reference TRBV5-1 and TRBJ2-2): KAGVTQTPRYLIKTRGQQVTLSCSPISGHRSVSWYQQTPGQGLQFLFEYFSETQRNKGNFPGRFSGRQFSNSRSEMNVSTLELGDSALYLCASTLRGSTGELFFGEGSRLTVL.

The chain employs TRBV5-6 and TRBJ2-3. The CDR3 sequence is 13 residues long. Germline V gives CDR1 SGHDT, CDR2 YYEEEE. The CDR3 reads CASSLLAADTQYF.

V and J are TRBV7-2 and TRBJ2-1; with no DNA, the TCRdb D assignment of TRBD2 cannot be verified. The CDR3 has 14 amino acids. Germline CDR1 is SGHTA and CDR2 is FQGNSA. The CDR3 sequence: CASSGGLAYNEQFF.

This sequence joins TRBV7-8 and TRBJ2-3; TCRdb's D gene call, TRBD1, goes unchecked for lack of DNA. CDR3 length: 16 amino acids. Germline V lookup: CDR1 SGHVS, CDR2 FQNEAQ. The CDR3 loop is CASSHGLIGTTDTQYF. Combining the CDR3 with reference TRBV7-8 and TRBJ2-3 gives the whole variable domain GAGVSQSPRYKVAKRGQDVALRCDPISGHVSLFWYQQALGQGPEFLTYFQNEAQLDKSGLPSDRFFAERPEGSVSTLKIQRTQQEDSAVYLCASSHGLIGTTDTQYFGPGTRLTVL.

The chain is built from TRBV5-1 and TRBJ1-4; without DNA, the TCRdb call of TRBD1 cannot be checked. Germline loops: CDR1 SGHRS, CDR2 YFSETQ. The CDR3 spans 15 residues. The CDR3 loop is CASSLEGRTNKKLFF.

V and J are TRBV20-1 and TRBJ1-3. Germline V gives CDR1 DFQATT, CDR2 SNEGSKA (reference sequence). This CDR3 spans 14 amino acids. The CDR3 loop reads CSASGDSGKNTIYF.

The rearrangement links TRBV2 to TRBJ2-5; without DNA, the TCRdb call of TRBD1 cannot be checked. Looked up from germline, CDR1 is SNHLY and CDR2 is FYNNEI. The CDR3 is 15 amino acids. The CDR3 spells CASSERGASQETQYF.